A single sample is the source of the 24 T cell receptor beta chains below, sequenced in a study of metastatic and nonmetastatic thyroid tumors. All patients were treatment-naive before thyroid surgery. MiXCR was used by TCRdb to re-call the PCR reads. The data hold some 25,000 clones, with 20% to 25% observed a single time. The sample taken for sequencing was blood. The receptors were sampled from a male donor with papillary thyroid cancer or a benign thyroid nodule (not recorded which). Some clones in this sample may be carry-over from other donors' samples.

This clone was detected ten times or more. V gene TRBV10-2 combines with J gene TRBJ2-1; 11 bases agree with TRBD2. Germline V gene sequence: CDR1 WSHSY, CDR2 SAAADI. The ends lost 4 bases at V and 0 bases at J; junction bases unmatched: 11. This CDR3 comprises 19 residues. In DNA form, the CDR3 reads TGCGCCAGCAGTGCACCGGGACTAGCGGCTTTAAGCTCCTACAATGAGCAGTTCTTC. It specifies CASSAPGLAALSSYNEQFF.

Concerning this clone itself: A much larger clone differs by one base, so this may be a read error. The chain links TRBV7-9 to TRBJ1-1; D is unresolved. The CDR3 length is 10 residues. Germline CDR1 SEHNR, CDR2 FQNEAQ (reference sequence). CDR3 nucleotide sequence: TGTGTCGTACGGATCACTGAAGCTTTCTTT. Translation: CVVRITEAFF.

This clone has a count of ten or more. The chain's CDR3 is CAISETDRGRGTGELFF. The CDR3 DNA follows: TGTGCCATCAGTGAGACTGACAGGGGGCGCGGTACCGGGGAGCTGTTTTTT. V is TRBV10-3 and J is TRBJ2-2, with 10 bases aligning to TRBD1. Losses at the gene ends were 2 bases for V and 5 bases for J; bases not matched to a gene: 8. Looked up from germline, CDR1 is ENHRY and CDR2 is SYGVKD. The CDR3 has 17 residues.

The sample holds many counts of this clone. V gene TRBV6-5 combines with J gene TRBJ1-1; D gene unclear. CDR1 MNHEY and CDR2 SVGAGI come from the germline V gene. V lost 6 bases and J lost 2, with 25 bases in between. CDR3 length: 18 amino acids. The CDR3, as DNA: TGTGCCAGCAGAACAAGGAAACAAGGAAGAGAATCAAACACTGAAGCTTTCTTT. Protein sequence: CASRTRKQGRESNTEAFF.

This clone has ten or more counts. The CDR3 DNA is TGTGCCAGCAGTTCCCCACGGGGAGAATGGAGCAATCAGCCCCAGCATTTT. Amino acids: CASSSPRGEWSNQPQHF. The chain uses TRBV28 and TRBJ1-5; D gene ambiguous. The V gene's germline CDR1 is MDHEN and CDR2 SYDVKM. CDR3 length equals 17 residues. V lost 4 bases and J lost 1, with 17 bases in between.

CDR3 sequence reads: CASTQGGSSYNEQFF. In nucleotides, the CDR3 is TGCGCCAGCACCCAAGGGGGGAGCTCCTACAATGAGCAGTTCTTC. The chain carries TRBV5-1 and TRBJ2-1; either TRBD1 or TRBD2 may supply D (6 bases each). Per the germline V gene, CDR1 is SGHRS and CDR2 is YFSETQ. V was clipped by 6 bases and J by 0 bases, with 13 bases between them. The CDR3 has 15 amino acids.

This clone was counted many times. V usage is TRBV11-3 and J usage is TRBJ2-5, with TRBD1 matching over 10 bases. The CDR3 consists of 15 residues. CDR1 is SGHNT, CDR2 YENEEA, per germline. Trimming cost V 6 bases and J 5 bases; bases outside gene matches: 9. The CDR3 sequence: CASRGRTGGGETQYF. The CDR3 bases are TGTGCCAGCAGGGGACGGACAGGGGGTGGGGAGACCCAGTACTTC.

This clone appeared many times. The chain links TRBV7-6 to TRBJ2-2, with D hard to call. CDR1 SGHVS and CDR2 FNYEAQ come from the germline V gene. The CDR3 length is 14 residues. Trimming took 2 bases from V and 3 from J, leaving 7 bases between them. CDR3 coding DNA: TGTGCCAGCAGCTTATCGGTAGACACCGGGGAGCTGTTTTTT. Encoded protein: CASSLSVDTGELFF. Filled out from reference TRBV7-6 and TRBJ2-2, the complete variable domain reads GAGVSQSPRYKVTKRGQDVALRCDPISGHVSLYWYRQALGQGPEFLTYFNYEAQQDKSGLPNDRFSAERPEGSISTLTIQRTEQRDSAMYRCASSLSVDTGELFFGEGSRLTVL.

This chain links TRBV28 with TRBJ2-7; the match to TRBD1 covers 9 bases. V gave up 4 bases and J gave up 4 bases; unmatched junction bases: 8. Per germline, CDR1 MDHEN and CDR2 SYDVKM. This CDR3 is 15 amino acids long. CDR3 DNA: TGTGCCAGCAGTTCCCCCGGGACAGGGAGGTACGAGCAGTACTTC. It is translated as CASSSPGTGRYEQYF.

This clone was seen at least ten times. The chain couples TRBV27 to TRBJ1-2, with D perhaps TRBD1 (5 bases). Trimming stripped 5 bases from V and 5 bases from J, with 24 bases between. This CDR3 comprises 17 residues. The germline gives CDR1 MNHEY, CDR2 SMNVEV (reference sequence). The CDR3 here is CASSQNQGTLIHYGYTF. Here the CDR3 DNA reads TGTGCCAGCAGTCAAAACCAAGGGACGCTAATACATTATGGCTACACCTTC.

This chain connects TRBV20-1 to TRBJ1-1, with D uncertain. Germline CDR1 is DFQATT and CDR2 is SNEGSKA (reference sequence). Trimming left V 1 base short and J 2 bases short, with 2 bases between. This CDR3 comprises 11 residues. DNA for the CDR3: TGCAGTGCTAGAGTTAACACTGAAGCTTTCTTT. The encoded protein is CSARVNTEAFF.

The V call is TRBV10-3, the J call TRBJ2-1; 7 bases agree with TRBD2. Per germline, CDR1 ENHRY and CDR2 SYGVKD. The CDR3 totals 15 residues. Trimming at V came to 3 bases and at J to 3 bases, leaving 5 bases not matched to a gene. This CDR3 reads CAISEGGGDYNEQFF. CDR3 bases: TGTGCCATCAGTGAAGGTGGGGGGGACTACAATGAGCAGTTCTTC.

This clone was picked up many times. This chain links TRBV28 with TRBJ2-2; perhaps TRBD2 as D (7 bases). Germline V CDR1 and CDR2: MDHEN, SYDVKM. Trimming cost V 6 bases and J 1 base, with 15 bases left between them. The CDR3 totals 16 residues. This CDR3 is CASRLGGGGNTGELFF. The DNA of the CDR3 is TGTGCCAGCAGACTGGGGGGGGGCGGGAACACCGGGGAGCTGTTTTTT.

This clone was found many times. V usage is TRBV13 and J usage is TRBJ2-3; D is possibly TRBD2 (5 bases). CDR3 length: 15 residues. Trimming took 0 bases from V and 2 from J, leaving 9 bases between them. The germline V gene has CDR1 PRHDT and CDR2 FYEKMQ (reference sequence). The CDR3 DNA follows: TGTGCCAGCAGCTTAGGGCTCGGACTCACAGATACGCAGTATTTT. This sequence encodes CASSLGLGLTDTQYF.

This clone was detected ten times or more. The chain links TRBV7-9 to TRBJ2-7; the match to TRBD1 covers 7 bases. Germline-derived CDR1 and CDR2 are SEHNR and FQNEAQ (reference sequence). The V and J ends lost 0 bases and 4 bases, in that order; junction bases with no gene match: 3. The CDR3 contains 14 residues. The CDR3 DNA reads TGTGCCAGCAGCTTAGCTGGGACAGTATACGAGCAGTACTTC. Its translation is CASSLAGTVYEQYF.

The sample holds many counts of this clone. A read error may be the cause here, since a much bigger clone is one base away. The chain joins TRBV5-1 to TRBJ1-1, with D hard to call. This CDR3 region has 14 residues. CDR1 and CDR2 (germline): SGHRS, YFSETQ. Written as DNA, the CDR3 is TGCGCCGGCAGCCCCGCACGTGAGGGCACTGAAGCTTTCTTT. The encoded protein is CAGSPAREGTEAFF.

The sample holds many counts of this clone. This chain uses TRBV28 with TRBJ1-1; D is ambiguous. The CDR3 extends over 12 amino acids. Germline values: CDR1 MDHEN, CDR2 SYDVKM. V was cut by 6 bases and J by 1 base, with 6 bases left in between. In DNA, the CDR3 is TGTGCCAGCAGAGGTTGGAACACTGAAGCTTTCTTT. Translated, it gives CASRGWNTEAFF.

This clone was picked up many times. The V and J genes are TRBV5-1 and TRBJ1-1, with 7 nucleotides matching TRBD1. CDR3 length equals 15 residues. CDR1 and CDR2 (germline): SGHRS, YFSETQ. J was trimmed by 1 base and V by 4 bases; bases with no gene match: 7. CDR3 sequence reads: CASSIRQGPNTEAFF. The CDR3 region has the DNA TGCGCCAGCAGCATTAGACAGGGTCCGAACACTGAAGCTTTCTTT.

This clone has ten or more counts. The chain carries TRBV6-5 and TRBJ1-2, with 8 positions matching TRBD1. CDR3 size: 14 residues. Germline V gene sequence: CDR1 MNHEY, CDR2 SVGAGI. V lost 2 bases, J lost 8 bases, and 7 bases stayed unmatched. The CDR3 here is CASSYADRGRGYTF. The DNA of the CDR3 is TGTGCCAGCAGTTACGCTGACAGGGGAAGGGGCTACACCTTC.

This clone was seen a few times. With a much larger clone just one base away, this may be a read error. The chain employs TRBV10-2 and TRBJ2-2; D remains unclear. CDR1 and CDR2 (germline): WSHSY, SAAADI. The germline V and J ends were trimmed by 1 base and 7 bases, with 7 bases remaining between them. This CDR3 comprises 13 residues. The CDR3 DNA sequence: TGCGCCAGCAGTGAGTTCGGAATCGGGGAGCTGTTTTTT. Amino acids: CASSEFGIGELFF.

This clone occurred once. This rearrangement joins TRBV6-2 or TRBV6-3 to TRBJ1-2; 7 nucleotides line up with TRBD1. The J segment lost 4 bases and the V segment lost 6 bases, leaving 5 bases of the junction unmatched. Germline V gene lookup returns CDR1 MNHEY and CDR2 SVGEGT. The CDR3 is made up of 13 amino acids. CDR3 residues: CASRPWTGYGYTF. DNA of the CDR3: TGTGCCAGCAGACCCTGGACAGGCTATGGCTACACCTTC.

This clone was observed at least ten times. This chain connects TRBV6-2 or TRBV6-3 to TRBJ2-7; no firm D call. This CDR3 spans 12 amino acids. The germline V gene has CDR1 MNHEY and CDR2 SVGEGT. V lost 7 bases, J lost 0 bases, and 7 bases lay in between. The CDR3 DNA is TGTGCCAGCACTCAGTCCTCCTACGAGCAGTACTTC. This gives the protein CASTQSSYEQYF.

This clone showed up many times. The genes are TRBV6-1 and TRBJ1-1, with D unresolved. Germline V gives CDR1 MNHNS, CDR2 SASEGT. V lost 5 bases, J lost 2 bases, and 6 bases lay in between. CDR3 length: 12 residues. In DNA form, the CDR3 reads TGTGCCAGCAGTCAGGCAAACACTGAAGCTTTCTTT. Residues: CASSQANTEAFF.

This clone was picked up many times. CDR3 nucleotide sequence: TGTGCCTGGAGTGGACAGGCCTATGGCTACACCTTC. Protein: CAWSGQAYGYTF. The chain uses TRBV30 and TRBJ1-2, with a possible D match to TRBD1 (6 bases). Germline V lookup: CDR1 GTSNPN, CDR2 SVGIG (reference sequence). With 1 base removed from V and 4 bases from J, the gap between germline ends came to 7 bases. This CDR3 has 12 residues.